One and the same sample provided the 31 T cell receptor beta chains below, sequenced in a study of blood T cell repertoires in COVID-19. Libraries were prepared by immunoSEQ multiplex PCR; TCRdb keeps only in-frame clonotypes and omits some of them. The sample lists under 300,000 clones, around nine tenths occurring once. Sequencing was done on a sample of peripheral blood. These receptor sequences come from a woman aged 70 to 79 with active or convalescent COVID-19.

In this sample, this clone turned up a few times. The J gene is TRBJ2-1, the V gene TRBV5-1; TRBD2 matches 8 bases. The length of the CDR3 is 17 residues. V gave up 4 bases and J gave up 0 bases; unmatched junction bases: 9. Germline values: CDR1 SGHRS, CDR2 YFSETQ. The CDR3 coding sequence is TGCGCCAGCAGCCCGAGGCCACGGGGGGGCTCCTACAATGAGCAGTTCTTC. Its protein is CASSPRPRGGSYNEQFF. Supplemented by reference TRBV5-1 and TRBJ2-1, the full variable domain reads KAGVTQTPRYLIKTRGQQVTLSCSPISGHRSVSWYQQTPGQGLQFLFEYFSETQRNKGNFPGRFSGRQFSNSRSEMNVSTLELGDSALYLCASSPRPRGGSYNEQFFGPGTRLTVL.

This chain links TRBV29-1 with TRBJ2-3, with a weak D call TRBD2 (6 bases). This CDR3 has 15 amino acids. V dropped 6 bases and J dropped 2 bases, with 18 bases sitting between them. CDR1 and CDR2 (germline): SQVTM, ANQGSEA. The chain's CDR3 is CSVGVGSGITDTQYF. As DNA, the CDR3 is TGCAGCGTAGGGGTAGGTAGCGGAATCACAGATACGCAGTATTTT.

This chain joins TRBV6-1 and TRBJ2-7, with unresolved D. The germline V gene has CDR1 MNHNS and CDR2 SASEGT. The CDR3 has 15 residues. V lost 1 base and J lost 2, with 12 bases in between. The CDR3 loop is CASSEGSGSPYEQYF. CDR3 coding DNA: TGTGCCAGCAGTGAAGGGTCCGGGTCCCCCTACGAGCAGTACTTC.

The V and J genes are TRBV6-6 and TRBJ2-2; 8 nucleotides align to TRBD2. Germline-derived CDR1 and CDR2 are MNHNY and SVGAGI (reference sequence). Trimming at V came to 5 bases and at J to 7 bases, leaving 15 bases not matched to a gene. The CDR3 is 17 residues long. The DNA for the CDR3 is TGTGCCAGCAGTCGTCCAAGGGAGCGGGGGTCGATCGGGGAGCTGTTTTTT. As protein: CASSRPRERGSIGELFF.

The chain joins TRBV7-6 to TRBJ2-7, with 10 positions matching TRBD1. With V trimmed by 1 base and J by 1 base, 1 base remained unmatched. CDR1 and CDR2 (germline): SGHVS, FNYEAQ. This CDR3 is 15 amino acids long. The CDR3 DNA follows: TGTGCCAGCAGCTTAGTGGGACAGGGGTCCTACGAGCAGTACTTC. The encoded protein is CASSLVGQGSYEQYF.

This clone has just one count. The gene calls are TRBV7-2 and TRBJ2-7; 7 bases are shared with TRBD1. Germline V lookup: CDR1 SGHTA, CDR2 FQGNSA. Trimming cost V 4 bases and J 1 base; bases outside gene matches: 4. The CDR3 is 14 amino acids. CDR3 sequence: CASSSRQGSYEQYF. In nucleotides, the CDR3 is TGTGCCAGCAGCTCCCGACAGGGATCCTACGAGCAGTACTTC.

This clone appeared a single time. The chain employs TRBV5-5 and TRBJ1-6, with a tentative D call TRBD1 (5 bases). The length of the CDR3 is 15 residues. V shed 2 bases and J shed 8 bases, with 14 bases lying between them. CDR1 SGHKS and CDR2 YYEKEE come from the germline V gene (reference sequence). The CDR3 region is CASSFPQGPDSPLHF. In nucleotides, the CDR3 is TGTGCCAGCAGCTTCCCCCAGGGCCCGGATTCACCCCTCCACTTT.

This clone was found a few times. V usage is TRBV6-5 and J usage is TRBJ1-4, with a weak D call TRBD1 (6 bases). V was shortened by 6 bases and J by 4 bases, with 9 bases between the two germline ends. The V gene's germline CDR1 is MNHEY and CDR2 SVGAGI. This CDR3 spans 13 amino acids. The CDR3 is CASSRGYNEKLFF. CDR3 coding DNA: TGTGCCAGCAGCAGGGGCTATAATGAAAAACTGTTTTTT.

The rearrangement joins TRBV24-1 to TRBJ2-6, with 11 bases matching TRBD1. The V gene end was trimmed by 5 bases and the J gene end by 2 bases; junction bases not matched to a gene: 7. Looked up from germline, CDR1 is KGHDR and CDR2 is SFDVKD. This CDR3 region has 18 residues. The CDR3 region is CATSARGQGGTGANVLTF. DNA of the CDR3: TGTGCCACCAGTGCCCGGGGACAGGGGGGAACTGGGGCCAACGTCCTGACTTTC.

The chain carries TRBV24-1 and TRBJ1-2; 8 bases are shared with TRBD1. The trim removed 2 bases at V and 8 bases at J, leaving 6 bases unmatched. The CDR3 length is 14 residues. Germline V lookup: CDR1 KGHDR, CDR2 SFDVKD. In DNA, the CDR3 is TGTGCCACCAGTGATTGGCAGGGGGCGAGAGGCTACACCTTC. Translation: CATSDWQGARGYTF.

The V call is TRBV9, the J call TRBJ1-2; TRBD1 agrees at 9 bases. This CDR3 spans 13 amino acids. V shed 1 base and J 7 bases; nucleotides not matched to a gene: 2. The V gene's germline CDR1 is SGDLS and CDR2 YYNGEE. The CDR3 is CASSVTGGLGYTF. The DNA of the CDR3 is TGTGCCAGCAGCGTAACAGGGGGCCTTGGCTACACCTTC.

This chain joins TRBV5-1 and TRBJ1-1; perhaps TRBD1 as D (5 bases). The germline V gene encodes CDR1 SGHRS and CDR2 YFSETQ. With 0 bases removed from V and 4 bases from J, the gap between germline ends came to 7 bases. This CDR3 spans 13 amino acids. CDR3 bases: TGCGCCAGCAGCTTGGAACAGGCCACTGAAGCTTTCTTT. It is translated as CASSLEQATEAFF.

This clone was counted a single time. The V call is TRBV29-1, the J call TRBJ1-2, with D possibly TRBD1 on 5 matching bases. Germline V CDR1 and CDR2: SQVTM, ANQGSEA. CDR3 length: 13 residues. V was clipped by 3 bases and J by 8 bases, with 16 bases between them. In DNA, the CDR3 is TGCAGCGTTGAGCCTGGGGGAGGGAAAGGCTACACCTTC. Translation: CSVEPGGGKGYTF.

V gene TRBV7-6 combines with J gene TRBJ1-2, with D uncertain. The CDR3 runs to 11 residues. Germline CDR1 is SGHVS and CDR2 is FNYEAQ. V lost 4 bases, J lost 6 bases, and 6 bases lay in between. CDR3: CASSSSDGYTF. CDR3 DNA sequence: TGTGCCAGCAGCTCTTCGGATGGCTACACCTTC. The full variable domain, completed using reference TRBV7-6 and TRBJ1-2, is GAGVSQSPRYKVTKRGQDVALRCDPISGHVSLYWYRQALGQGPEFLTYFNYEAQQDKSGLPNDRFSAERPEGSISTLTIQRTEQRDSAMYRCASSSSDGYTFGSGTRLTVV.

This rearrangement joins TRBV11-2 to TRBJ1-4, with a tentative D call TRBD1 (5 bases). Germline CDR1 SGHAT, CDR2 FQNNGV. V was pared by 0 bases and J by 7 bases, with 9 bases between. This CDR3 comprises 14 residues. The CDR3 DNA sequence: TGTGCCAGCAGCTTAGACAGGGTGTCTGAAAAACTGTTTTTT. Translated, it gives CASSLDRVSEKLFF.

The CDR3 bases are TGTGCCACCAGCAGACAGTCGGGAGAGACCCAGTACTTC. This sequence encodes CATSRQSGETQYF. The V gene is TRBV24-1, the J gene TRBJ2-5; possibly TRBD1 for D (5 bases). V gave up 7 bases and J gave up 4 bases, with 12 bases separating them. Germline CDR1 and CDR2: KGHDR and SFDVKD. There are 13 residues in the CDR3.

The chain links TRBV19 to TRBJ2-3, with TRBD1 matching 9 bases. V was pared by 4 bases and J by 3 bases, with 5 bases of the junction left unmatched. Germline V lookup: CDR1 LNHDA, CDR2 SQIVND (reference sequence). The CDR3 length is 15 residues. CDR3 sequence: CASSTTGGVTDTQYF. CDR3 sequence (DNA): TGTGCCAGTAGTACGACAGGGGGTGTAACAGATACGCAGTATTTT.

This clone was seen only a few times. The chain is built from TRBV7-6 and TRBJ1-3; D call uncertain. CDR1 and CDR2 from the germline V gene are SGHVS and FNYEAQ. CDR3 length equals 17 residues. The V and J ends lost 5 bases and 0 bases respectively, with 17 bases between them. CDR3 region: CASSQEGGPYSGNTIYF. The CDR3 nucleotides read TGTGCCAGCAGCCAAGAGGGAGGGCCTTACTCTGGAAACACCATATATTTT.

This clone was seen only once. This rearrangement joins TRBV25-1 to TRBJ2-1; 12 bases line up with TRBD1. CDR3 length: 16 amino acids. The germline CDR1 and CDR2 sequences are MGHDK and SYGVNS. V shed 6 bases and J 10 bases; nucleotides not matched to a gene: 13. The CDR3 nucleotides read TGTGCCAGCAGCCCCCCGGGGGACAGGGGGCTCGGAGAGCAGTTCTTC. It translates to CASSPPGDRGLGEQFF.

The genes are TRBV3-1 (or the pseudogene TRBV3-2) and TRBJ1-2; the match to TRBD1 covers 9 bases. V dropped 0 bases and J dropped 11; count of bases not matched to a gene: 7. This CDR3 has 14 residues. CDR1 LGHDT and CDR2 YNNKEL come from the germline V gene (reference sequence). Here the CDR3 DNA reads TGTGCCAGCAGCCAAGACGACAGGGGGGACAAGTACACCTTC. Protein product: CASSQDDRGDKYTF.

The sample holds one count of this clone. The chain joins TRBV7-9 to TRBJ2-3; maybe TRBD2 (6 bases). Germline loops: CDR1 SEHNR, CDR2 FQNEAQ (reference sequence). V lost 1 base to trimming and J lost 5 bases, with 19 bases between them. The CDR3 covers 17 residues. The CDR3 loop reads CASSLVTGGPQGDTQYF. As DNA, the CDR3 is TGTGCCAGCAGCTTAGTCACCGGAGGGCCTCAGGGAGATACGCAGTATTTT.

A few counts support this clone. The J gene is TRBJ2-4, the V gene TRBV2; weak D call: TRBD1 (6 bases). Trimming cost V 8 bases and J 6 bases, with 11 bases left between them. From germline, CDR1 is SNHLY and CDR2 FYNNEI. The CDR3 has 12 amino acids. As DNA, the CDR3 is TGTGCCAGCGGACAGCGACGAAACATTCAGTACTTC. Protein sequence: CASGQRRNIQYF.

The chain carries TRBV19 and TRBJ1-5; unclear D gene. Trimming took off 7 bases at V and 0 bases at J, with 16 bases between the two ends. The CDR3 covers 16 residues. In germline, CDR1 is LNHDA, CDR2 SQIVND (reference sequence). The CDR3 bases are TGTGCCAGTATTGAATCTGCGAGTTATAGCAATCAGCCCCAGCATTTT. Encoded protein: CASIESASYSNQPQHF.

The chain's CDR3 is CASSYSLAGIQETQYF. CDR3 coding DNA: TGTGCCAGCAGTTATTCTCTAGCGGGGATACAAGAGACCCAGTACTTC. The gene calls are TRBV6-2 or TRBV6-3 and TRBJ2-5, with 9 nucleotides matching TRBD2. Germline lookup yields CDR1 MNHEY and CDR2 SVGEGT. This CDR3 is built from 16 residues. The junction had 7 bases not matched to a gene; V was cut back by 3 bases and J by 2 bases.

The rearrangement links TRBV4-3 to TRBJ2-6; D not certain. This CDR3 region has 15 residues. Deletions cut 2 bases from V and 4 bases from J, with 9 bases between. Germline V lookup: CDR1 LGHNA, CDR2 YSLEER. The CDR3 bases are TGCGCCAGCAGCCAATTCCGTTCCGGGGCCAACGTCCTGACTTTC. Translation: CASSQFRSGANVLTF.

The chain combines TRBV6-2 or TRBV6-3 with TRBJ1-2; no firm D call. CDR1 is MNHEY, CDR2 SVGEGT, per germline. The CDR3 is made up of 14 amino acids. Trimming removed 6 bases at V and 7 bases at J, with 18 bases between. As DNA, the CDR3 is TGTGCCAGCAGCAGACCCGGGAGTCTCCTTGGCTACACCTTC. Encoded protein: CASSRPGSLLGYTF.

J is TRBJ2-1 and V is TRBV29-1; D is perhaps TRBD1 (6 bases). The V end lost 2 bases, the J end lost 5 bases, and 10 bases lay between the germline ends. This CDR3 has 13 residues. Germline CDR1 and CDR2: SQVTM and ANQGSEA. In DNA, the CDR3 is TGCAGCGTTGAACCCCCAGGGGACAATGAGCAGTTCTTC. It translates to CSVEPPGDNEQFF.

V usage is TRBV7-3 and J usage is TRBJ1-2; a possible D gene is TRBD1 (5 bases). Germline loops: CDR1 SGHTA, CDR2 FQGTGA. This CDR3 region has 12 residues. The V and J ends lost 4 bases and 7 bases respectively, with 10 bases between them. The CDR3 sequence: CASSSGLGGYTF. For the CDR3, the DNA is TGTGCCAGCAGCTCAGGGTTGGGTGGCTACACCTTC.

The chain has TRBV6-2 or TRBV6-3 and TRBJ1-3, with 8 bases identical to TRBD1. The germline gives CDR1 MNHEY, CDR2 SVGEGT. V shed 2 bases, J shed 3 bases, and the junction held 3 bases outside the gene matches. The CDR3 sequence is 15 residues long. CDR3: CASSYLGQGGNTIYF. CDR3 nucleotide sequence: TGTGCCAGCAGTTACCTCGGACAGGGTGGAAACACCATATATTTT.

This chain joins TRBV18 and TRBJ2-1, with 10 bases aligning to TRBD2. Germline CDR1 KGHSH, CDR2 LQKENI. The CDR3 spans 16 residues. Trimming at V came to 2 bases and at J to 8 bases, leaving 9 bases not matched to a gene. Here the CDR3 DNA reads TGTGCCAGCTCACCAAGGATAGCGGGGGGTTTCGATGAGCAGTTCTTC. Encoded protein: CASSPRIAGGFDEQFF.

This chain's CDR3 is CASLTMNTEAFF. Here the CDR3 DNA reads TGTGCCAGCCTAACCATGAACACTGAAGCTTTCTTT. The chain has TRBV5-6 and TRBJ1-1; D is uncertain. CDR1 SGHDT and CDR2 YYEEEE come from the germline V gene. The CDR3 is made up of 12 amino acids. Trimming stripped 7 bases from V and 0 bases from J, with 7 bases between.